This T cell receptor (beta chain) was documented in a study of cytomegalovirus exposure and HLA in healthy donors. Overall study: Genotyping of roughly 400 donors showed that 65% to 90% belonged to the Caucasian-associated ancestry cluster.

Study results and caveats: A few of the chains that were CMV-associated were confirmed in vitro to be specific for CMV antigens. A few V segments could not be told apart, such as TRBV6-2 and TRBV6-3, and were left out. The only immune exposure information that was available was CMV serostatus.

The PCR made use of 60 Vbeta and 13 Jbeta primers. Sequencing was performed with immunoSEQ multiplex PCR; in TCRdb, only in-frame clones are kept and a portion is missing. The sample spans fewer than 150,000 clones; the ten largest clones claim approximately 2.6%. V gave up 8 bases and J gave up 3 bases; unmatched junction bases: 7. Germline assignment: CDR1 SNHLY and CDR2 FYNNEI. The CDR3 runs 14 residues. A word on this clone: Its antigen remains unknown.

The chain links TRBV2 to TRBJ1-3; 7 bases are shared with TRBD1. The specimen was PBMCs. The TCR comes from a man aged 35 to 55 in good health and CMV-seronegative. The DNA of the CDR3 is TGTGCCAGCCTTGCCGGGACAGTTGGAAACACCATATATTTT. This sequence encodes CASLAGTVGNTIYF.